A single sample is the source of the 23 T cell receptor beta chains below, sequenced in a study of blood T cell repertoires in COVID-19 (dated by TCRdb to the early 2020s). Library preparation employed the immunoSEQ multiplex PCR assay. TCRdb took over this immuneACCESS table, retaining in-frame rearrangements with V and J assigned. Such tables are incomplete; in checked studies, under half of the missing clones stem from an unresolved V gene, and the remainder is unexplained. In this sample the table shows about 300,000 clones, more than 85% of which occur a single time. 2% to 2.5% of the sample lies in the top ten. Sequenced input: peripheral blood. The origin of the receptors is a woman in her twenties or thirties with COVID-19, enrolled during active disease.

The chain is built from TRBV19 and TRBJ2-1; D possibly corresponds to TRBD2 (6 bases). Looked up from germline, CDR1 is LNHDA and CDR2 is SQIVND (reference sequence). The CDR3 length is 15 residues. The V and J ends lost 7 bases and 1 base respectively, with 14 bases between them. This CDR3 is CASTRLGGSYNEQFF. In nucleotides, the CDR3 is TGTGCCAGTACTAGACTAGGTGGGTCCTACAATGAGCAGTTCTTC.

The chain employs TRBV11-2 and TRBJ2-7, with D perhaps TRBD2 (5 bases). The V and J ends lost 2 bases and 0 bases respectively, with 11 bases between them. CDR1 SGHAT and CDR2 FQNNGV come from the germline V gene. The CDR3 extends over 15 amino acids. The CDR3 nucleotides are TGTGCCAGCAGCTTAAGTGGAGGTAGCTCCTACGAGCAGTACTTC. It encodes CASSLSGGSSYEQYF.

The J gene is TRBJ2-2, the V gene TRBV5-1, with D hard to call. The CDR3 sequence is 14 residues long. Germline assignment: CDR1 SGHRS and CDR2 YFSETQ. Trimming removed 10 bases at V and 0 bases at J, with 13 bases between. The CDR3 DNA reads TGCGCCGGCACGGAGCTTCCGAACACCGGGGAGCTGTTTTTT. It codes for CAGTELPNTGELFF.

This rearrangement joins TRBV4-1 to TRBJ2-7; D might be TRBD1 (6 bases). The V gene's germline CDR1 is MGHRA and CDR2 YSYEKL. V was trimmed by 4 bases and J by 0 bases, leaving 10 bases between them. The CDR3 length is 14 residues. The CDR3 reads CASSLDRSSYEQYF. CDR3 nucleotides: TGCGCCAGCAGCCTAGACAGGTCCTCCTACGAGCAGTACTTC.

J is TRBJ2-3 and V is TRBV7-2, with D perhaps TRBD2 (5 bases). The CDR3 has 15 residues. CDR1 and CDR2 (germline): SGHTA, FQGNSA. V was cut by 3 bases and J by 2 bases, with 12 bases left in between. The CDR3 coding sequence is TGTGCCAGCAGCTTTGACCGGGGAATCACAGATACGCAGTATTTT. This codes for CASSFDRGITDTQYF.

This rearrangement joins TRBV19 to TRBJ2-2; D might be TRBD2 (7 bases). V gave up 7 bases and J gave up 4 bases, with 13 bases separating them. Germline V gene sequence: CDR1 LNHDA, CDR2 SQIVND (reference sequence). This CDR3 region has 14 residues. The CDR3 region is CASTLGGGTGELFF. The DNA for the CDR3 is TGTGCCAGTACCCTAGGGGGGGGCACCGGGGAGCTGTTTTTT.

The V call is TRBV6-5, the J call TRBJ1-2; D might be TRBD1 (6 bases). Trimming cost V 6 bases and J 11 bases, with 19 bases left between them. Germline-derived CDR1 and CDR2 are MNHEY and SVGAGI. The CDR3 has 13 amino acids. The CDR3: CASSLDRSSWYTF. In nucleotides, the CDR3 is TGTGCCAGCAGCCTCGACAGGTCATCCTGGTACACCTTC.

V usage is TRBV7-8 and J usage is TRBJ1-2, with D maybe TRBD1 (5 bases). Trimming removed 1 base at V and 7 bases at J, with 13 bases between. Germline assignment: CDR1 SGHVS and CDR2 FQNEAQ. The CDR3 spans 14 residues. The CDR3 bases are TGTGCCAGCAGCTTAGACCCACAGGCTGCTGGCTACACCTTC. Amino acids: CASSLDPQAAGYTF.

This chain uses TRBV7-5 with TRBJ2-7; the DNA was not used to check the table's D call, TRBD2. TRBV7-5 is an annotated pseudogene. The CDR3 consists of 16 residues. The DNA of the CDR3 is TGTGTCAGAAGCTCCGGACTAGCGCTCCCGATTTACGAGCAGTACTTC. Translation gives CVRSSGLALPIYEQYF.

The chain employs TRBV14 and TRBJ1-1, with 7 nucleotides matching TRBD1. Trimming cost V 1 base and J 0 bases; bases outside gene matches: 5. CDR1 and CDR2 from the germline V gene are SGHDN and FVKESK. The CDR3 contains 16 residues. CDR3 region: CASSQGRGLMNTEAFF. For the CDR3, the DNA is TGTGCCAGCAGCCAAGGAAGGGGGCTTATGAACACTGAAGCTTTCTTT.

This sequence joins TRBV5-1 and TRBJ1-2; 9 bases line up with TRBD1. The CDR3 has 14 residues. Germline V gene lookup returns CDR1 SGHRS and CDR2 YFSETQ. Losses at the gene ends were 4 bases for V and 5 bases for J; bases not matched to a gene: 6. The CDR3 spells CASSGTGGWYGYTF. The CDR3 DNA follows: TGCGCCAGCAGCGGTACAGGGGGCTGGTATGGCTACACCTTC. Together with reference TRBV5-1 and TRBJ1-2, the CDR3 gives the full variable domain: KAGVTQTPRYLIKTRGQQVTLSCSPISGHRSVSWYQQTPGQGLQFLFEYFSETQRNKGNFPGRFSGRQFSNSRSEMNVSTLELGDSALYLCASSGTGGWYGYTFGSGTRLTVV.

This chain joins TRBV3-1 (or the pseudogene TRBV3-2) and TRBJ1-2; possibly TRBD1 for D (5 bases). The V end lost 2 bases, the J end lost 8 bases, and 15 bases lay between the germline ends. The germline V gene encodes CDR1 LGHDT and CDR2 YNNKEL (reference sequence). The CDR3 runs 14 residues. This chain's CDR3 is CASSQRGQHRGYTF. The CDR3 bases are TGTGCCAGCAGCCAAAGAGGACAACACAGGGGCTACACCTTC.

This chain joins TRBV7-9 and TRBJ2-1; D may be TRBD2 (5 bases). The CDR3 covers 14 residues. V was cut by 1 base and J by 8 bases, with 12 bases left in between. Germline V gene lookup returns CDR1 SEHNR and CDR2 FQNEAQ (reference sequence). The CDR3 nucleotides are TGTGCCAGCAGCTTAGGTTATACTAGGGATGAGCAGTTCTTC. This gives the protein CASSLGYTRDEQFF.

CDR3: CAWSVKGAAEAFF. Here the CDR3 DNA reads TGTGCCTGGAGTGTTAAGGGGGCCGCTGAAGCTTTCTTT. The chain joins TRBV30 to TRBJ1-1; 7 positions match TRBD1. J gave up 6 bases and V 0 bases, and 4 bases lay outside the gene matches. CDR3 length: 13 residues. Germline V lookup: CDR1 GTSNPN, CDR2 SVGIG (reference sequence).

The V call is TRBV11-2, the J call TRBJ1-5; 8 nucleotides align to TRBD1. The length of the CDR3 is 15 residues. With V trimmed by 1 base and J by 4 bases, 3 bases remained unmatched. Germline V gene data show CDR1 as SGHAT and CDR2 as FQNNGV. CDR3 in amino acids: CASSLAGGANQPQHF. The DNA of the CDR3 is TGTGCCAGCAGCTTAGCAGGGGGCGCGAATCAGCCCCAGCATTTT.

Comment on this clone: One junction end disagrees with the germline gene, perhaps due to a read error. The chain recombines TRBV10-3 with TRBJ2-3, with TRBD2 matching 14 bases. CDR3 length equals 15 residues. Germline CDR1 reads ENHRY; CDR2 reads SYGVKD. CDR3 sequence: CAVRLAGGPTDTQYF. DNA of the CDR3: TGTGCCGTCAGACTAGCGGGAGGGCCCACAGATACGCAGTATTTT.

The chain links TRBV5-4 to TRBJ2-3; 8 nucleotides align to TRBD2. The CDR3 extends over 16 amino acids. Germline-derived CDR1 and CDR2 are SGHNT and YYREEE (reference sequence). J lost 3 bases, V lost 0 bases, and 6 bases had no gene match. The CDR3 loop reads CASSLVGRGKTDTQYF. The CDR3 nucleotides read TGTGCCAGCAGCTTGGTCGGGAGGGGAAAAACAGATACGCAGTATTTT. The full variable domain, with the rest looked up from reference TRBV5-4 and TRBJ2-3, is ETGVTQSPTHLIKTRGQQVTLRCSSQSGHNTVSWYQQALGQGPQFIFQYYREEENGRGNFPPRFSGLQFPNYSSELNVNALELDDSALYLCASSLVGRGKTDTQYFGPGTRLTVL.

This chain links TRBV3-1 (or the pseudogene TRBV3-2) with TRBJ2-3; TRBD2 matches 13 bases. J gave up 2 bases and V 4 bases, and 3 bases lay outside the gene matches. From germline, CDR1 is LGHDT and CDR2 YNNKEL (reference sequence). This CDR3 is 16 amino acids long. The DNA of the CDR3 is TGTGCCAGCAGCCCTGGGACTAGCGGGGACACAGATACGCAGTATTTT. Translated: CASSPGTSGDTDTQYF.

The chain joins TRBV19 to TRBJ1-1; D possibly corresponds to TRBD1 (6 bases). The V gene's germline CDR1 is LNHDA and CDR2 SQIVND (reference sequence). Trimming left V 2 bases short and J 0 bases short, with 13 bases between. There are 16 residues in the CDR3. Here the CDR3 DNA reads TGTGCCAGTAGTATACAAGGCAGGGGAGTGAACACTGAAGCTTTCTTT. Translated, it gives CASSIQGRGVNTEAFF.

This sequence joins TRBV6-5 and TRBJ2-1; 9 positions agree with TRBD2. Germline-derived CDR1 and CDR2 are MNHEY and SVGAGI. J lost 6 bases, V lost 5 bases, and 5 bases had no gene match. This CDR3 has 14 residues. In DNA form, the CDR3 reads TGTGCCAGCAGTCCTAGCGGGATACTCAATGAGCAGTTCTTC. Translated, it gives CASSPSGILNEQFF.

The chain couples TRBV7-7 to TRBJ2-3; 14 bases map to TRBD2. This CDR3 is 15 amino acids long. Germline CDR1 and CDR2: SSHAT and FNYEAQ (reference sequence). After removal of 5 bases from V and 4 bases from J, the junction contained 2 bases not matched to a gene. The CDR3 region is CASSRLAGGPDTQYF. CDR3 in DNA: TGTGCCAGCAGCCGACTAGCGGGAGGGCCAGATACGCAGTATTTT. The complete variable domain, with remaining parts taken from reference TRBV7-7 and TRBJ2-3, reads GAGVSQSPRYKVTKRGQDVTLRCDPISSHATLYWYQQALGQGPEFLTYFNYEAQPDKSGLPSDRFSAERPEGSISTLTIQRTEQRDSAMYRCASSRLAGGPDTQYFGPGTRLTVL.

V and J are TRBV3-1 (or the pseudogene TRBV3-2) and TRBJ1-2; D uncertain. CDR3 length: 13 amino acids. Per germline, CDR1 LGHDT and CDR2 YNNKEL (reference sequence). Trimming removed 0 bases from V and 4 bases from J, with 6 bases in between. The CDR3 reads CASSQEGSYGYTF. DNA for the CDR3: TGTGCCAGCAGCCAAGAAGGGAGCTATGGCTACACCTTC.

The rearrangement links TRBV5-1 to TRBJ1-3; D not certain. Trimming left V 7 bases short and J 3 bases short, with 14 bases between. The CDR3 has 14 amino acids. CDR1 and CDR2 (germline): SGHRS, YFSETQ. The CDR3 sequence: CASGLERGGNTIYF. In DNA, the CDR3 is TGCGCCAGCGGATTAGAAAGAGGTGGAAACACCATATATTTT.